These 5 T cell receptor beta chains were all obtained from the same sample, sequenced in a study of blood T cells in healthy people across ages. For the second PCR, which ran for about 7 to 11 cycles, a sample-barcoded 5' primer and a J-beta primer mix were used. MiXCR was run by TCRdb on the 5' RACE reads, yielding one entry per CDR3 protein. The table includes approximately 790,000 distinct CDR3 sequences, approximately 65% detected once. What was sequenced was blood. The receptors shown here come from a young man in good health.

This clonotype occurred a few times. The J gene is TRBJ1-2, the V gene TRBV4-3, with TRBD1 matching over 9 bases. The CDR3 is 16 residues long. Germline-derived CDR1 and CDR2 are LGHNA and YSLEER. The J segment lost 3 bases and the V segment lost 2 bases, leaving 7 bases of the junction unmatched. CDR3 loop: CASSQNTGGADYGYTF. The CDR3 coding sequence is TGCGCCAGCAGCCAAAACACAGGGGGCGCGGACTATGGCTACACCTTC.

This rearrangement joins TRBV6-5 to TRBJ1-4; 8 nucleotides line up with TRBD1. The length of the CDR3 is 20 residues. The V segment lost 0 bases and the J segment 3 bases; nucleotides outside the gene matches: 15. Germline CDR1 and CDR2: MNHEY and SVGAGI. In nucleotides, the CDR3 is TGTGCCAGCAGTTACTCGACGTCACCGGGACAGGCCGAGCCTAATGAAAAACTGTTTTTT. It encodes CASSYSTSPGQAEPNEKLFF.

About this clonotype: A junction end diverges from the germline sequence, so it may reflect a read error. The chain joins TRBV4-1 to TRBJ2-4; 8 bases fit TRBD1. The CDR3 contains 14 residues. Germline V gives CDR1 MGHRA, CDR2 YSYEKL. The CDR3 bases are TGCGCCGGCAGCCAAGGACAGGGCTCCAACATTCAGTACTTC. It codes for CAGSQGQGSNIQYF.

A few counts support this clonotype. The chain is built from TRBV6-6 and TRBJ2-3; a possible D gene is TRBD1 (5 bases). V was trimmed by 2 bases and J by 1 base, leaving 7 bases between them. The CDR3 runs 14 residues. CDR1 and CDR2 from the germline V gene are MNHNY and SVGAGI (reference sequence). The CDR3 nucleotides read TGTGCCAGCAGTTACCCCAGGGGCACAGATACGCAGTATTTT. Its translation: CASSYPRGTDTQYF.

V is TRBV5-1 and J is TRBJ2-7, with a weak D call TRBD1 (6 bases). This CDR3 has 16 amino acids. Trimming removed 1 base from V and 2 bases from J, with 16 bases in between. Germline CDR1 and CDR2: SGHRS and YFSETQ. CDR3 sequence: CASSLKSGARPYEQYF. The CDR3 nucleotides read TGCGCCAGCAGCTTGAAATCAGGGGCGCGCCCCTACGAGCAGTACTTC. The whole variable domain, filled in from reference TRBV5-1 and TRBJ2-7, reads KAGVTQTPRYLIKTRGQQVTLSCSPISGHRSVSWYQQTPGQGLQFLFEYFSETQRNKGNFPGRFSGRQFSNSRSEMNVSTLELGDSALYLCASSLKSGARPYEQYFGPGTRLTVT.